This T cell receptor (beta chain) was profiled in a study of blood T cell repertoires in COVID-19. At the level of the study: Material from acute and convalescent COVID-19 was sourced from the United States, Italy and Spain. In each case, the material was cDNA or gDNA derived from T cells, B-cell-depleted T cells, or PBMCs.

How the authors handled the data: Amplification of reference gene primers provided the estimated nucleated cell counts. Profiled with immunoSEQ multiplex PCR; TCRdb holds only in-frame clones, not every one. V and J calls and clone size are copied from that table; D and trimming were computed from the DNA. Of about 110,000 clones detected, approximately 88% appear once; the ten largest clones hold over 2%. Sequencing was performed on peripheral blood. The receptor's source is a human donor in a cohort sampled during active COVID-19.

Written as DNA, the CDR3 is TGTGCCAGCAGCTTGGAGAGGACAAGTACAGATACGCAGTATTTT. Translated, it gives CASSLERTSTDTQYF. The chain is built from TRBV5-5 and TRBJ2-3, with D perhaps TRBD1 (5 bases). The CDR3 runs to 15 residues. V lost 0 bases and J lost 3, with 11 bases in between. Germline V gene sequence: CDR1 SGHKS, CDR2 YYEKEE (reference sequence).